This T cell receptor delta chain is from a study of delta chains in infants with herpesvirus infections listed by TCRdb under 2023. Regarding the study in general: A Ugandan infant birth cohort was prospectively followed from birth to characterize gammadelta T cell responses to primary cytomegalovirus (CMV) infection. The study searched for a public fetal Vdelta1/Vgamma8 gammadelta TCR clonotype in infants who acquired CMV infection after birth. gammadelta TCRs were sequenced from PBMC obtained from around 17 CMV-infected infants (one congenitally infected) and seven to nine CMV-uninfected infants for whom sufficient sample was available. By approximate age, the infant blood samples fell into groups of 1.5, 4, 8 and 12 months. Previously published Belgian fetal and cord blood gammadelta TCR data were included only for comparison and were not generated in this cohort.

The study at large found these results: The frequency of the public clonotype among Vdelta1 cells appeared to be inversely correlated with age at infection and fell quickly, apparently not lasting beyond roughly 2 months. The public Vdelta1 clonotype appeared in 4 of 18 CMV-infected infants: three infected postnatally before 120 days of age, plus the congenitally infected infant. The public clonotype was detected only at the first time point after infection and was not found in uninfected infants or in infants infected after 120 days. The public clonotype might still be present below the detection limit in CMV-uninfected infants. A small sample size and the lack of race- or environment-matched controls were noted by the authors, because CMV is acquired by nearly all Ugandans before adulthood.

Library prep was done by RT-PCR. PBMC RNA was reverse transcribed with SuperScript II using gamma-chain- and delta-chain-specific primers to generate TCR cDNA. Purification of cDNA was performed with AMPure XP beads, after which the cDNA was amplified and indexed with Illumina adapters by means of the Nextera XT Index Kit. An Illumina MiSeq with a V2 300-cycle kit was used to sequence the gammadelta TCR libraries. The study's own analysis went as follows. Using MiXCR v2.1.12, CDR3 sequences were assembled, and reads were mapped onto D, J and V genes obtained from GenBank. VDJtools v1.2.1 was used to analyze the repertoires of the CDR3 clonotypes. TCRdb recomputed clones from the public reads with CATT; identical DNA rows were then combined. The V and J calls here are based on TCRdb, not the publication. A total of about 680 delta-chain clones appear in this sample, about half of them only once. Roughly 19% of the sample belongs to the ten largest clones.

Infants were enrolled after their mothers, pregnant women receiving prenatal care in Kampala, Uganda, were recruited, and documentation of maternal HIV status was required. Home visits to families took place weekly, and collection of infant clinical information, oral swabs and peripheral blood began at 6 weeks of age and was repeated every 4 months after that. Blood was drawn into heparin tubes, and PBMC were isolated via Ficoll-Paque density gradient centrifugation and then cryopreserved. This clone is assessed as large (0.1 to 1%). Its antigen target is currently unknown. Base qualities are not recorded, but no much larger clone differs from it by a single base. V is cut back by 2 bases and J by 0 bases, with 31 bases in the junction unmatched. Inclusive of the bounding cysteine and phenylalanine, the CDR3 is 25 residues long. The read is trimmed to its CDR3 DNA, 75 bases read in frame from base 1. Taken from the germline V gene, the CDR1 and CDR2 loops are TSWWSYY and QGS.

The chain uses TRDV1 and TRDJ1, with 9 bases aligning to TRDD3. The source was peripheral blood, collected at time point 1 of longitudinal follow-up. The TCR originated in a human donor who was a Ugandan infant, either HIV-exposed or HIV-unexposed (not recorded which). The CDR3 reads CALGERSVRSYMPSYWGRDTDKLIF. The nucleotides are TGTGCTCTTGGGGAAAGGTCGGTCCGTAGTTACATGCCCTCTTACTGGGGGAGAGACACCGATAAACTCATCTTT.